This TCR beta chain was identified in a study of cytomegalovirus exposure and HLA in healthy donors. The study ran its PCR with 60 Vbeta and 13 Jbeta primers. Original processing notes: Later reanalysis found approximately 76 million unique TCR beta chains, roughly 9.9 million of them shared. Only in-frame clones appear in the TCRdb table, and some are missing; sequencing was by immunoSEQ multiplex PCR. V and J calls and clone size follow that table, whereas D and trimming were derived from the DNA. The sample records tens of thousands of clones, 75% to 85% being singletons. As for this clone: Its antigen is still unknown.

This CDR3 is 15 amino acids long. V lost 3 bases to trimming and J lost 2 bases; unmatched junction nucleotides: 4. Germline assignment: CDR1 SGHDT and CDR2 YYEEEE. Whole-study findings and limits: The study assumed roughly uniform donor sequencing depth for presence/absence analyses. There were some V segments, including TRBV6-2 and TRBV6-3, excluded as indistinguishable.

The sequenced material came from PBMCs. V is TRBV5-6 and J is TRBJ1-1, with 10 bases fitting TRBD1. The sequence was collected from a woman aged 25-40 years in good health and CMV-seronegative. DNA of the CDR3: TGTGCCAGCAGCTGGACAGGGGGGTCCAACACTGAAGCTTTCTTT. Its translation is CASSWTGGSNTEAFF.